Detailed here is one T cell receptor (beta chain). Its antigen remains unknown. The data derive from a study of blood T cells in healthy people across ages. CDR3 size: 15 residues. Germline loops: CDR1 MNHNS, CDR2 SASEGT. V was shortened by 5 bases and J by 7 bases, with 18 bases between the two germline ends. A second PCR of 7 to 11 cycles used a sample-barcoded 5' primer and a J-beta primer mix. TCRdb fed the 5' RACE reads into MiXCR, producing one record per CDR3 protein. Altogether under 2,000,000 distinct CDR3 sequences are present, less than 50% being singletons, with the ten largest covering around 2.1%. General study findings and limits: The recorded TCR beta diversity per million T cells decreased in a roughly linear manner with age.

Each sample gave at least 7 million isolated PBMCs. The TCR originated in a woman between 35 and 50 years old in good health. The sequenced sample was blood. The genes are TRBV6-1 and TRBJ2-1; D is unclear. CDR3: CASSSHRGRVNEQFF. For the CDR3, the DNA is TGTGCCAGCAGTTCTCACCGAGGTAGGGTTAATGAGCAGTTCTTC.